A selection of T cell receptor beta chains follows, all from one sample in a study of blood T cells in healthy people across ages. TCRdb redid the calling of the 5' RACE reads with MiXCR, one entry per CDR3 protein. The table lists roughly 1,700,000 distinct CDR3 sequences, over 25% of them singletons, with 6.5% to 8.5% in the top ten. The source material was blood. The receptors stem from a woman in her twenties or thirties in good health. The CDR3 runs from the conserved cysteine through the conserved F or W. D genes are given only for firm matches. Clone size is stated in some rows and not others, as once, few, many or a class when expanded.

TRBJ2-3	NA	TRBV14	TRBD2	CASSPTQGGSADTQYF	TGTGCCAGCAGCCCGACACAAGGCGGGAGTGCAGATACGCAGTATTTT
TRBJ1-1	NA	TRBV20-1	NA	CSAGGTGQMTFF	TGCAGTGCTGGAGGAACAGGGCAAATGACTTTCTTT
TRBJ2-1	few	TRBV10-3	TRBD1	CAISSDRESVGEQFF	TGTGCCATCAGTTCCGACAGGGAGAGTGTGGGTGAGCAGTTCTTC
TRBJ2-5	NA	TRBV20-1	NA	CSASLGGYQETQYF	TGCAGTGCTAGTCTTGGCGGATATCAAGAGACCCAGTACTTC
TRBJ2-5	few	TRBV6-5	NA	CASRSDWYNEQYF	TGTGCCAGCAGGTCCGACTGGTACAATGAGCAGTACTTC
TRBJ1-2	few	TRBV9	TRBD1	CASRTDRDLSGYTF	TGTGCCAGCAGAACCGACAGGGATTTAAGCGGCTACACCTTC
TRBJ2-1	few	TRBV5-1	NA	CASSLGGGVVDEQFF	TGCGCCAGCAGCCTGGGGGGCGGGGTAGTCGATGAGCAGTTCTTC
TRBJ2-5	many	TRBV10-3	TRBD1	CAISESAGGRETQYF	TGTGCCATCAGTGAGTCGGCAGGGGGCAGGGAGACCCAGTACTTC
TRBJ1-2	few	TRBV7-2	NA	CAGSPGITVYGYTF	TGTGCCGGCAGCCCAGGGATCACAGTCTATGGCTACACCTTC
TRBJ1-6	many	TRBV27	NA	CASGRPRVGNSPLHF	TGTGCCAGCGGCCGTCCGAGGGTAGGGAATTCACCCCTCCACTTT